One sample yielded the 10 T cell receptor beta chains listed below, sequenced in a study of vaccination and CD4 T cells after COVID-19. No antigens are known for them. The Oncomine TCR Beta short-read assay generated sequence data from the DNA of cultured CD4+ T cells. One entry per CDR3 protein results from TCRdb running MiXCR on the PCR reads. The top ten hold around 24% of the sample, which has approximately 8,000 distinct CDR3 sequences, 50% seen once. Treatment of the sample: roughly ten-day PBMC culture with coronavirus spike peptide pools or control peptides (ViraFEST assay). Unexposed donor CD4+ T cells predated the COVID-19 pandemic, collected 2011-2018. Sequenced material: CD4+ T cells from blood, cultured in vitro. The source of these receptors is a human donor in good health.

This clonotype was picked up a small number of times. The chain is built from TRBV27 and TRBJ1-2; TRBD1 matches at 11 bases. This CDR3 contains 16 residues. Germline-derived CDR1 and CDR2 are MNHEY and SMNVEV (reference sequence). The V and J ends lost 3 bases and 7 bases, in that order; junction bases with no gene match: 10. CDR3 coding DNA: TGTGCCAGCAGTTTCTCTGGACAGGGGGCGGTGGGTGGCTACACCTTC. It translates to CASSFSGQGAVGGYTF.

This chain uses TRBV24-1 with TRBJ2-1; D gene ambiguous. V was trimmed by 3 bases and J by 8 bases, leaving 4 bases between them. CDR1 and CDR2 (germline): KGHDR, SFDVKD. The CDR3 is 11 residues long. CDR3 nucleotides: TGTGCCACCAGTGATCGGTATGAGCAGTTCTTC. This encodes CATSDRYEQFF.

The chain combines TRBV20-1 with TRBJ1-1; possible D gene TRBD1, 5 bases. This CDR3 spans 15 amino acids. In germline, CDR1 is DFQATT, CDR2 SNEGSKA (reference sequence). The CDR3 DNA sequence: TGCCAACGCCCGCGGGGGGTGTCCATGAACACTGAAGCTTTCTTT. This translates into CQRPRGVSMNTEAFF.

The chain links TRBV19 to TRBJ2-2; tentatively, D is TRBD1 (6 bases). V lost 7 bases and J 1 base, leaving 13 bases between the germline ends. Germline CDR1 reads LNHDA; CDR2 reads SQIVND (reference sequence). The CDR3 spans 15 residues. The CDR3 coding sequence is TGTGCCAGTACCCTGGGACACCTGAACACCGGGGAGCTGTTTTTT. This sequence encodes CASTLGHLNTGELFF.

The chain employs TRBV7-4 and TRBJ1-3; D is unclear. The V gene lost 8 bases and the J gene lost 2 bases, with 10 bases spanning the gap. The CDR3 is 13 amino acids. In germline, CDR1 is SGHVT, CDR2 SQSDAQ. The CDR3 nucleotides read TGTGCCAGCGGAGGGATACCTGGAAACACCATATATTTT. Its translation: CASGGIPGNTIYF.

J is TRBJ2-1 and V is TRBV25-1; TRBD2 matches at 9 bases. Germline loops: CDR1 MGHDK, CDR2 SYGVNS. This CDR3 spans 15 amino acids. The ends lost 3 bases at V and 7 bases at J; junction bases unmatched: 7. The DNA for the CDR3 is TGTGCCAGCAGTGAGTTAGCGGGAGTAGTGAATGAGCAGTTCTTC. Its translation is CASSELAGVVNEQFF.

This chain links TRBV5-1 with TRBJ2-2, with 12 nucleotides matching TRBD2. The CDR3 has 15 residues. Germline values: CDR1 SGHRS, CDR2 YFSETQ. V lost 1 base and J lost 6; bases outside the gene matches: 1. CDR3 residues: CASSLRLAGAGELFF. CDR3 in DNA: TGCGCCAGCAGCTTGCGACTAGCGGGAGCCGGGGAGCTGTTTTTT. Full variable domain (rest looked up from reference TRBV5-1 and TRBJ2-2): KAGVTQTPRYLIKTRGQQVTLSCSPISGHRSVSWYQQTPGQGLQFLFEYFSETQRNKGNFPGRFSGRQFSNSRSEMNVSTLELGDSALYLCASSLRLAGAGELFFGEGSRLTVL.

This sequence joins TRBV7-2 and TRBJ2-7, with TRBD1 as a possible D gene (6 bases). The V end was cut by 1 base, the J end by 1 base, with 8 bases between. Germline-derived CDR1 and CDR2 are SGHTA and FQGNSA. The length of the CDR3 is 14 residues. The CDR3 is CASSLDTGSYEQYF. The DNA of the CDR3 is TGTGCCAGCAGCTTAGATACAGGGTCCTACGAGCAGTACTTC. Looking up the rest from reference TRBV7-2 and TRBJ2-7 gives the full variable domain: GAGVSQSPSNKVTEKGKDVELRCDPISGHTALYWYRQSLGQGLEFLIYFQGNSAPDKSGLPSDRFSAERTGGSVSTLTIQRTQQEDSAVYLCASSLDTGSYEQYFGPGTRLTVT.

This clonotype was seen only a few times. V is TRBV19 and J is TRBJ1-6; 9 nucleotides agree with TRBD1. V was pared by 6 bases and J by 8 bases, with 2 bases of the junction left unmatched. Looked up from germline, CDR1 is LNHDA and CDR2 is SQIVND (reference sequence). CDR3 length: 13 amino acids. DNA of the CDR3: TGTGCCAGTAGGGACAGGGGCGATTCACCCCTCCACTTT. Translated, it gives CASRDRGDSPLHF.

The V gene is TRBV20-1, the J gene TRBJ2-3, with D tentatively TRBD1 or TRBD2 (5 bases each). The CDR3 is 11 residues long. The germline gives CDR1 DFQATT, CDR2 SNEGSKA (reference sequence). Trimming stripped 8 bases from V and 5 bases from J, with 11 bases between. CDR3 in DNA: TGCAGTCAGGGTGGGGGAGATACGCAGTATTTT. Protein: CSQGGGDTQYF.